This T cell receptor beta chain derives from a study of CD8 T cells in ankylosing spondylitis. Whole-study findings and limits: For ankylosing spondylitis blood, a TCR beta motif of eight or nine highly homologous variants appeared characteristic. Researchers reportedly found disease-linked clones significantly enriched in matched ankylosing spondylitis synovial fluid.

It was by quantitative 5'-RACE with molecular barcodes that TCR beta libraries were made. Via MiXCR, TCRdb re-called the 5' RACE reads, giving one row per CDR3 protein. This sample yields 80,000 to 90,000 distinct CDR3 sequences, of which roughly 27% are seen a single time; around 60% belongs to the top ten. Concerning this clonotype itself: Its antigen is unknown.

CDR3 length equals 14 residues. Germline V gene data show CDR1 as KGHSH and CDR2 as LQKENI. V shed 3 bases and J 3 bases; nucleotides not matched to a gene: 5. The source material was blood, either unsorted or a sorted T cell fraction (not recorded which). The rearrangement uses TRBV18 and TRBJ2-7; TRBD1 matches at 7 bases. The TCR sequence derives from a male donor with ankylosing spondylitis or in good health (not recorded which). The chain's CDR3 is CASSPSGQDYEQYF. CDR3 bases: TGTGCCAGCTCACCTTCTGGACAGGACTACGAGCAGTACTTC.